The 31 T cell receptor beta chains presented below share a single source sample, sequenced in a study of pediatric ulcerative colitis. During colonoscopy, one to two rectal pinch biopsies were collected. Produced via immunoSEQ multiplex PCR; TCRdb's table is partial and in-frame only. The table lists 40,000 to 55,000 clones, 78% of them singletons. The sequenced material came from gut tissue. These receptors were obtained from a girl aged 10 to 17 with moderate ulcerative colitis.

This clone was counted only a few times. The CDR3 DNA sequence: TGTGCCAGCAGTTTACAGGATAGCAATCAGCCCCAGCATTTT. It codes for CASSLQDSNQPQHF. The chain uses TRBV6-1 and TRBJ1-5; possible D gene TRBD1, 5 bases. The germline V gene has CDR1 MNHNS and CDR2 SASEGT. The CDR3 length is 14 residues. V was cut by 5 bases and J by 0 bases, with 8 bases left in between.

The rearrangement links TRBV2 to TRBJ2-1; 8 bases map to TRBD2. The CDR3 runs to 14 residues. CDR1 SNHLY and CDR2 FYNNEI come from the germline V gene. Trimming at V came to 9 bases and at J to 8 bases, leaving 12 bases not matched to a gene. CDR3 sequence reads: CASKLAGGIYEQFF. The CDR3 DNA sequence: TGTGCCAGTAAGTTGGCGGGAGGTATCTATGAGCAGTTCTTC.

This clone was counted only a few times. V gene TRBV7-2 combines with J gene TRBJ2-1; 8 bases agree with TRBD2. V was pared by 4 bases and J by 4 bases, with 9 bases of the junction left unmatched. The CDR3 is 16 residues long. Germline-derived CDR1 and CDR2 are SGHTA and FQGNSA. In DNA, the CDR3 is TGTGCCAGCAGCTACGCCCCGGGACTAGTGTACAATGAGCAGTTCTTC. Protein sequence: CASSYAPGLVYNEQFF.

The chain joins TRBV5-1 to TRBJ1-1; D is possibly TRBD1 (6 bases). This CDR3 contains 14 residues. Germline V gives CDR1 SGHRS, CDR2 YFSETQ. Trimming shortened V by 4 bases and J by 1 base, and 11 bases separated the two germline ends. The CDR3 here is CASSPDSPNTEAFF. The CDR3 DNA sequence: TGCGCCAGCAGCCCGGACAGCCCGAACACTGAAGCTTTCTTT.

This chain joins TRBV29-1 and TRBJ2-1, with D perhaps matching TRBD2 (6 bases). V was trimmed by 5 bases and J by 8 bases, leaving 19 bases between them. The CDR3 spans 14 residues. Germline lookup yields CDR1 SQVTM and CDR2 ANQGSEA. For the CDR3, the DNA is TGCAGCGTTTCTCTAGCGATCAGATTCTATGAGCAGTTCTTC. Its translation: CSVSLAIRFYEQFF.

This chain uses TRBV27 with TRBJ1-1, with 9 bases matching TRBD1. Germline trimming cut 9 bases from V and 3 bases from J; bases unmatched to any gene: 11. Per the germline V gene, CDR1 is MNHEY and CDR2 is SMNVEV (reference sequence). The length of the CDR3 is 15 residues. The CDR3 nucleotides read TGTGCCAGGGGACAGGGAACCTGGTGGGACACTGAAGCTTTCTTT. It translates to CARGQGTWWDTEAFF.

This chain joins TRBV30 and TRBJ2-7; TRBD1 agrees at 7 bases. CDR3 length: 13 residues. Germline CDR1 and CDR2: GTSNPN and SVGIG (reference sequence). V was clipped by 8 bases and J by 1 base; unmatched bases: 8. In DNA, the CDR3 is TGTGCCAGAACAGGGGTTAAATCCTACGAGCAGTACTTC. Translating gives CARTGVKSYEQYF.

This chain uses TRBV13 with TRBJ2-3; 7 bases are shared with TRBD2. There are 14 residues in the CDR3. V lost 5 bases to trimming and J lost 1 base; unmatched junction nucleotides: 3. Germline loops: CDR1 PRHDT, CDR2 FYEKMQ (reference sequence). CDR3 in amino acids: CASSVRGGTDTQYF. CDR3 DNA: TGTGCCAGCAGCGTACGGGGGGGCACAGATACGCAGTATTTT. Combining the CDR3 with reference TRBV13 and TRBJ2-3 gives the whole variable domain AAGVIQSPRHLIKEKRETATLKCYPIPRHDTVYWYQQGPGQDPQFLISFYEKMQSDKGSIPDRFSAQQFSDYHSELNMSSLELGDSALYFCASSVRGGTDTQYFGPGTRLTVL.

This clone was observed a handful of times. The chain is built from TRBV5-1 and TRBJ2-5; TRBD2 agrees at 10 bases. This CDR3 is built from 16 residues. Per the germline V gene, CDR1 is SGHRS and CDR2 is YFSETQ. The trim removed 4 bases at V and 2 bases at J, leaving 8 bases unmatched. In DNA, the CDR3 is TGCGCCAGCAGCACTCGACTAGCGGGTCCTCAAGAGACCCAGTACTTC. Residues: CASSTRLAGPQETQYF.

J is TRBJ2-3 and V is TRBV4-1; the D gene is possibly TRBD1 (6 bases). V dropped 3 bases and J dropped 4 bases, with 14 bases sitting between them. This CDR3 spans 15 amino acids. CDR1 is MGHRA and CDR2 is YSYEKL in the germline V gene. CDR3 sequence reads: CASSQNTGRADTQYF. The CDR3 DNA reads TGCGCCAGCAGCCAGAATACAGGGCGGGCAGATACGCAGTATTTT.

This clone was counted once. This chain joins TRBV4-1 and TRBJ1-1; perhaps TRBD1 as D (6 bases). CDR1 is MGHRA and CDR2 is YSYEKL in the germline V gene. Trimming took off 1 base at V and 2 bases at J, with 23 bases between the two ends. The CDR3 runs 19 residues. The CDR3 DNA follows: TGCGCCAGCAGCCAAGCCCAATCAGGATGGGGGCAGGATAACACTGAAGCTTTCTTT. As protein: CASSQAQSGWGQDNTEAFF.

CDR3 amino acids: CASSQGGTVQGYGYTF. The CDR3 DNA follows: TGCGCCAGCAGCCAAGGAGGGACGGTCCAGGGCTATGGCTACACCTTC. V usage is TRBV4-3 and J usage is TRBJ1-2, with D perhaps TRBD1 (5 bases). This CDR3 has 16 amino acids. Looked up from germline, CDR1 is LGHNA and CDR2 is YSLEER. With 1 base removed from V and 4 bases from J, the gap between germline ends came to 16 bases.

V gene TRBV4-2 combines with J gene TRBJ2-1; 7 positions agree with TRBD2. This CDR3 has 15 residues. The junction had 6 bases not matched to a gene; V was cut back by 7 bases and J by 0 bases. Germline V gene data show CDR1 as LGHNA and CDR2 as YNFKEQ. CDR3 bases: TGTGCCAGCATGGGAGGGAGCGACTCCTACAATGAGCAGTTCTTC. Translation gives CASMGGSDSYNEQFF.

This chain links TRBV7-2 with TRBJ2-2, with D hard to call. The CDR3 spans 12 residues. Per germline, CDR1 SGHTA and CDR2 FQGNSA. Deletions cut 3 bases from V and 5 bases from J, with 4 bases between. Written as DNA, the CDR3 is TGTGCCAGCAGCTTCACAACCGGGGAGCTGTTTTTT. It translates to CASSFTTGELFF.

This clone showed up just a few times. The chain links TRBV11-2 to TRBJ1-1; D gene uncertain. The CDR3 extends over 14 amino acids. The germline CDR1 and CDR2 sequences are SGHAT and FQNNGV. V lost 1 base to trimming and J lost 7 bases, with 13 bases between them. CDR3 in amino acids: CASSLGAGRGEAFF. CDR3 in DNA: TGTGCCAGCAGCTTAGGGGCAGGTAGAGGTGAAGCTTTCTTT.

The V call is TRBV7-2, the J call TRBJ1-5, with D possibly TRBD1 on 5 matching bases. The CDR3 is made up of 16 amino acids. Trimming took 5 bases from V and 2 from J, leaving 16 bases between them. Germline values: CDR1 SGHTA, CDR2 FQGNSA. The DNA of the CDR3 is TGTGCCAGCAGCCAGGGACGCGTGTGGGGCAATCAGCCCCAGCATTTT. Translated: CASSQGRVWGNQPQHF.

The V call is TRBV11-2, the J call TRBJ1-2, with a possible D match to TRBD1 (5 bases). Trimming took 1 base from V and 4 from J, leaving 13 bases between them. CDR3 length: 15 residues. Germline V gene sequence: CDR1 SGHAT, CDR2 FQNNGV. The CDR3 loop is CASSLGAGFLYGYTF. DNA of the CDR3: TGTGCCAGCAGCTTAGGGGCAGGGTTCCTCTATGGCTACACCTTC. Supplemented by reference TRBV11-2 and TRBJ1-2, the full variable domain reads EAGVAQSPRYKIIEKRQSVAFWCNPISGHATLYWYQQILGQGPKLLIQFQNNGVVDDSQLPKDRFSAERLKGVDSTLKIQPAKLEDSAVYLCASSLGAGFLYGYTFGSGTRLTVV.

The rearrangement links TRBV7-8 to TRBJ2-7, with D possibly TRBD1 on 5 matching bases. The CDR3 loop spans 15 amino acids. Trimming took off 2 bases at V and 7 bases at J, with 18 bases between the two ends. CDR1 and CDR2 (germline): SGHVS, FQNEAQ. CDR3 nucleotide sequence: TGTGCCAGCAGCTTATTTCAGGGTGTGAACTCGGAGCAGTACTTC. This encodes CASSLFQGVNSEQYF. Using reference TRBV7-8 and TRBJ2-7 for the parts outside the CDR3, the full variable domain is GAGVSQSPRYKVAKRGQDVALRCDPISGHVSLFWYQQALGQGPEFLTYFQNEAQLDKSGLPSDRFFAERPEGSVSTLKIQRTQQEDSAVYLCASSLFQGVNSEQYFGPGTRLTVT.

The chain carries TRBV27 and TRBJ1-2; D not resolved. Germline CDR1 MNHEY, CDR2 SMNVEV (reference sequence). This CDR3 is 15 amino acids long. Trimming took off 2 bases at V and 0 bases at J, with 10 bases between the two ends. CDR3 residues: CASSLRRDPNYGYTF. DNA for the CDR3: TGTGCCAGCAGTTTACGGCGCGATCCTAACTATGGCTACACCTTC.

This clone has just a few counts. The chain joins TRBV28 to TRBJ1-5; tentative D call: TRBD1 (6 bases). The V and J ends lost 7 bases and 5 bases respectively, with 9 bases between them. Germline CDR1 and CDR2: MDHEN and SYDVKM. This CDR3 has 12 residues. The chain's CDR3 is CASKTGDQPQHF. Here the CDR3 DNA reads TGTGCCAGCAAGACAGGCGATCAGCCCCAGCATTTT.

This clone was counted only a few times. The chain employs TRBV2 and TRBJ1-6; D ambiguous. This CDR3 comprises 12 residues. Trimming pared 3 bases from V and 9 bases from J, leaving 6 bases between. The germline V gene encodes CDR1 SNHLY and CDR2 FYNNEI. The CDR3 region has the DNA TGTGCCAGCAGTGATGGTGTTTCACCCCTCCACTTT. Residues: CASSDGVSPLHF.

This chain uses TRBV7-2 with TRBJ1-2, with a weak D call TRBD1 (5 bases). The V and J ends lost 3 bases and 2 bases respectively, with 16 bases between them. This CDR3 is built from 16 residues. The germline gives CDR1 SGHTA, CDR2 FQGNSA. The CDR3 DNA reads as TGTGCCAGCAGCTTCCAAAGCGGGGCACGCAACTATGGCTACACCTTC. This gives the protein CASSFQSGARNYGYTF.

This chain joins TRBV30 and TRBJ1-2; maybe TRBD1 (6 bases). The V gene's germline CDR1 is GTSNPN and CDR2 SVGIG (reference sequence). V lost 0 bases to trimming and J lost 8 bases, with 13 bases between them. The CDR3 length is 13 residues. CDR3 residues: CAWSVEQGAGYTF. The CDR3 coding sequence is TGTGCCTGGAGTGTTGAACAGGGCGCAGGCTACACCTTC.

CDR3 amino acids: CASTRTGYNEQFF. In DNA, the CDR3 is TGTGCCAGCACCCGGACTGGCTACAATGAGCAGTTCTTC. This chain connects TRBV6-6 to TRBJ2-1, with D tentatively TRBD2 (5 bases). V lost 7 bases and J lost 3, with 10 bases in between. The CDR3 runs 13 residues. Germline loops: CDR1 MNHNY, CDR2 SVGAGI (reference sequence).

The V and J genes are TRBV7-2 and TRBJ1-2; 9 nucleotides align to TRBD1. Germline values: CDR1 SGHTA, CDR2 FQGNSA. V lost 3 bases, J lost 4 bases, and 12 bases stayed unmatched. The CDR3 is 17 residues long. The CDR3 nucleotides are TGTGCCAGCAGCTTCCAATCGCAAACAGGGGGCGCCTATGGCTACACCTTC. This translates into CASSFQSQTGGAYGYTF.

The genes are TRBV10-3 and TRBJ2-7, with TRBD1 as a possible D gene (5 bases). CDR3 length: 14 amino acids. Germline V CDR1 and CDR2: ENHRY, SYGVKD. Trimming took off 3 bases at V and 6 bases at J, with 15 bases between the two ends. The CDR3 region has the DNA TGTGCCATCAGTGATTTGACAGACCATAGCGAGCAGTACTTC. This encodes CAISDLTDHSEQYF.

The DNA of the CDR3 is TGTGCCAGCAGCTTAGAAACGGCGTACGAGCAGTACTTC. It codes for CASSLETAYEQYF. The chain is built from TRBV7-6 and TRBJ2-7; D not certain. Trimming took 1 base from V and 4 from J, leaving 8 bases between them. The V gene's germline CDR1 is SGHVS and CDR2 FNYEAQ. The CDR3 sequence is 13 residues long.

This chain uses TRBV6-5 with TRBJ2-7; D remains ambiguous. The V gene lost 2 bases and the J gene lost 2 bases, with 13 bases spanning the gap. Germline assignment: CDR1 MNHEY and CDR2 SVGAGI. The CDR3 extends over 15 amino acids. The CDR3 DNA is TGTGCCAGCAGTTACGGCGATCTGGGAACCTACGAGCAGTACTTC. Its protein is CASSYGDLGTYEQYF.

The V and J genes are TRBV4-1 and TRBJ2-1; 10 bases agree with TRBD2. In germline, CDR1 is MGHRA, CDR2 YSYEKL. Trimming took 0 bases from V and 0 from J; bases not matched to a gene: 11. This CDR3 is 20 amino acids long. Here the CDR3 DNA reads TGCGCCAGCAGCCAAGATCTGTGGCTAGCGGGGGTCCCCTCCTACAATGAGCAGTTCTTC. The encoded protein is CASSQDLWLAGVPSYNEQFF.

This clone was counted only a few times. V and J are TRBV4-1 and TRBJ1-3; D unresolved. The germline V and J ends were trimmed by 0 bases and 1 base, with 10 bases remaining between them. Germline V gene lookup returns CDR1 MGHRA and CDR2 YSYEKL. This CDR3 region has 16 residues. CDR3: CASSQDPTQSGNTIYF. DNA of the CDR3: TGCGCCAGCAGCCAAGACCCGACCCAATCTGGAAACACCATATATTTT.

The chain links TRBV7-9 to TRBJ2-7; 9 bases match TRBD2. Losses at the gene ends were 4 bases for V and 1 base for J; bases not matched to a gene: 11. The germline gives CDR1 SEHNR, CDR2 FQNEAQ (reference sequence). This CDR3 region has 17 residues. CDR3 in DNA: TGTGCCAGCAGCTCATACACCAGCGGGGGGCAATCCTACGAGCAGTACTTC. It translates to CASSSYTSGGQSYEQYF.